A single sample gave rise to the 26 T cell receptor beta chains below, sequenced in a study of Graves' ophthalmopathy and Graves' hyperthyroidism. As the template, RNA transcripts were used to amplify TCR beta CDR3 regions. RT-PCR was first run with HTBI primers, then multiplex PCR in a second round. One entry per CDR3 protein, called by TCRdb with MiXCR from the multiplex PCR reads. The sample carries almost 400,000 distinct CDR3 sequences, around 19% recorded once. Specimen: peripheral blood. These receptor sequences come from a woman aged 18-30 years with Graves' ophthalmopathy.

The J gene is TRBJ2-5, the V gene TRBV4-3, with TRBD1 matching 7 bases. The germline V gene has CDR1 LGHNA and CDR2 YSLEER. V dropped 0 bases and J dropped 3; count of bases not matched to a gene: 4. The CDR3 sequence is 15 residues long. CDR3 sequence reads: CASSQDRGGEETQYF. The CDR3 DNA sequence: TGCGCCAGCAGCCAAGATAGAGGGGGCGAAGAGACCCAGTACTTC.

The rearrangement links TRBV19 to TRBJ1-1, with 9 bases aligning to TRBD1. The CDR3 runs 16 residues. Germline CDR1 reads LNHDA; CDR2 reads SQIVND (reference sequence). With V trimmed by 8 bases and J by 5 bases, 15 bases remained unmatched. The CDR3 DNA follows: TGTGCCAGTCGGGGGGAAACCGGGACAGGGAAGACTGAAGCTTTCTTT. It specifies CASRGETGTGKTEAFF. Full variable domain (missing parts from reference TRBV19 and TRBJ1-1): DGGITQSPKYLFRKEGQNVTLSCEQNLNHDAMYWYRQDPGQGLRLIYYSQIVNDFQKGDIAEGYSVSREKKESFPLTVTSAQKNPTAFYLCASRGETGTGKTEAFFGQGTRLTVV.

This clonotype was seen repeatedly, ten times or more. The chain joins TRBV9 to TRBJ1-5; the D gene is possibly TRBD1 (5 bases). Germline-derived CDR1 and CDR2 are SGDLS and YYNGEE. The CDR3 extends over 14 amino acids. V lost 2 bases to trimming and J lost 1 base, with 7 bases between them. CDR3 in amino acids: CASSVGLSNQPQHF. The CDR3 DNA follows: TGTGCCAGCAGCGTGGGACTGAGCAATCAGCCCCAGCATTTT.

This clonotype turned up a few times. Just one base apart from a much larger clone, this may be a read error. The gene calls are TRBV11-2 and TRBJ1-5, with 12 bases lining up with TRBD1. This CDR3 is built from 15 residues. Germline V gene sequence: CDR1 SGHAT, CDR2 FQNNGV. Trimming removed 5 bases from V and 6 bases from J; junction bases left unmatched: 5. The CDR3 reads CASSRDRGRFQPQHF. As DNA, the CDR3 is TGTGCCAGCAGCCGGGACAGGGGGCGCTTTCAGCCCCAGCATTTT.

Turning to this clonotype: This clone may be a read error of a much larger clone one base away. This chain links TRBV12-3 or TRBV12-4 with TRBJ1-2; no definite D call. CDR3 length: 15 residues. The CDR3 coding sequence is TGTACCAGCAGTCCAACCCGACGGACCAACTATGGCTACACCTTC. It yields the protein CTSSPTRRTNYGYTF.

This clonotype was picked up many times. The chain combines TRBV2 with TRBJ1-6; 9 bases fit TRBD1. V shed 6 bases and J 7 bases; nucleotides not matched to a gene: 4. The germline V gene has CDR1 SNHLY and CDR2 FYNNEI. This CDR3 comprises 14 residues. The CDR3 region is CASRKTGGNSPLHF. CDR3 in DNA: TGTGCCAGCAGGAAGACAGGGGGAAATTCACCCCTCCACTTT.

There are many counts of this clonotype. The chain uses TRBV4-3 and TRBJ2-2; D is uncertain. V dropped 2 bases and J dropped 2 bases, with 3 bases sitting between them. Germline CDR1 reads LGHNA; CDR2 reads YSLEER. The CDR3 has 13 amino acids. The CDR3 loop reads CASSQRNTGELFF. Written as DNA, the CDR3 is TGCGCCAGCAGCCAAAGAAACACCGGGGAGCTGTTTTTT.

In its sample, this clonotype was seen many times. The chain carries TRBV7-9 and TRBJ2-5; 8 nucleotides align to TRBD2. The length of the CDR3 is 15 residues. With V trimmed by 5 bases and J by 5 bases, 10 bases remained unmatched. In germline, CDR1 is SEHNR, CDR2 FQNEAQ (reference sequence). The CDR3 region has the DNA TGTGCCAGCAGCCCACCGGGGGGGCTTGGGGAGACCCAGTACTTC. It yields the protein CASSPPGGLGETQYF.

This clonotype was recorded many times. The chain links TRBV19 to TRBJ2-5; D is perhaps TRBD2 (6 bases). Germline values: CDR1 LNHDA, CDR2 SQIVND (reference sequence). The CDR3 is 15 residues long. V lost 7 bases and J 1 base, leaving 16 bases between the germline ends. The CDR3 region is CASNEAGRPQETQYF. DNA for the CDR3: TGTGCCAGTAATGAAGCGGGTCGACCCCAAGAGACCCAGTACTTC. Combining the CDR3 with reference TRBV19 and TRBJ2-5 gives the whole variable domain DGGITQSPKYLFRKEGQNVTLSCEQNLNHDAMYWYRQDPGQGLRLIYYSQIVNDFQKGDIAEGYSVSREKKESFPLTVTSAQKNPTAFYLCASNEAGRPQETQYFGPGTRLLVL.

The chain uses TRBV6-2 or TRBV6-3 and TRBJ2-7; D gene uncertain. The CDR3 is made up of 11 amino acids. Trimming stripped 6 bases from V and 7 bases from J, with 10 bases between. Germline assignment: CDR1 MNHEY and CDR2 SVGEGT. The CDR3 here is CASSPAWEQYF. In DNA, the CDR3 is TGTGCCAGCAGCCCTGCGTGGGAGCAGTACTTC.

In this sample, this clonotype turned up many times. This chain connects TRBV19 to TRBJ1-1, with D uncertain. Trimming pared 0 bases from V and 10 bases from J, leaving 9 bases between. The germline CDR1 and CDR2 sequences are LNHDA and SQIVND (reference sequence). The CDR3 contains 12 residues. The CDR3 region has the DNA TGTGCCAGTAGTATAGATCATTTCCCAGCTTTCTTT. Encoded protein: CASSIDHFPAFF.

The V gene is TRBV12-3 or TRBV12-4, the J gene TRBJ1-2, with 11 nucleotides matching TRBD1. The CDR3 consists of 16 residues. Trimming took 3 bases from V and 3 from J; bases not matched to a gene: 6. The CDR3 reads CASSFIPGQGDYGYTF. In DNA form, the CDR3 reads TGTGCCAGCAGTTTCATCCCGGGACAGGGGGACTATGGCTACACCTTC.

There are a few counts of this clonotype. CDR3 region: CASTVQNSNTEAFF. The CDR3 nucleotides are TGTGCCAGTACGGTTCAGAATTCGAACACTGAAGCTTTCTTT. This chain links TRBV19 with TRBJ1-1; no definite D call. This CDR3 contains 14 residues. V gave up 7 bases and J gave up 1 base, with 13 bases separating them. Looked up from germline, CDR1 is LNHDA and CDR2 is SQIVND (reference sequence).

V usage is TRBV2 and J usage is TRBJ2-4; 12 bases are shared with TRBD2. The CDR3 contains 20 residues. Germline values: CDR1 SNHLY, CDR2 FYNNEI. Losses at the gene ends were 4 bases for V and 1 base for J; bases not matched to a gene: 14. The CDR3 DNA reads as TGTGCCAGCAGTGTTGGGCCTAGCGGGAGGGCCGCCGGGGCCAAAAACATTCAGTACTTC. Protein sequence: CASSVGPSGRAAGAKNIQYF.

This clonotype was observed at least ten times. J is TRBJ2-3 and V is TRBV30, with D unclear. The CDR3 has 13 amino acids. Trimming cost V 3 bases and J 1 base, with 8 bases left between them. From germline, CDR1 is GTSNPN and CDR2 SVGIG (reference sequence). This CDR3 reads CAWRVGGTDTQYF. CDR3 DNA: TGTGCCTGGAGGGTTGGCGGCACAGATACGCAGTATTTT.

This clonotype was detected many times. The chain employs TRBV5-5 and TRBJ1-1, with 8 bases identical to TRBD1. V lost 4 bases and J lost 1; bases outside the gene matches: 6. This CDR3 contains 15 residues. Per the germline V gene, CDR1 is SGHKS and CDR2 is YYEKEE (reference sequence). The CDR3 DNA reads TGTGCCAGCAGCCGAGGACAGGGCTGGAACACTGAAGCTTTCTTT. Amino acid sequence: CASSRGQGWNTEAFF.

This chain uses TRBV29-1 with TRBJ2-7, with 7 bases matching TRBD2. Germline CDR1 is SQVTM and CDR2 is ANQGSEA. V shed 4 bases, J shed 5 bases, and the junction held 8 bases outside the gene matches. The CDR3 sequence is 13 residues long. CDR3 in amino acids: CSVGTSEIHEQYF. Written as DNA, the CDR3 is TGCAGCGTTGGAACTAGCGAAATCCACGAGCAGTACTTC.

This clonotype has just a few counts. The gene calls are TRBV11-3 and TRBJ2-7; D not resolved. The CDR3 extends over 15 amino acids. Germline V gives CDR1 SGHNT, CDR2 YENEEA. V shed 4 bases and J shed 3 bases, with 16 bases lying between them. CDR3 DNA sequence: TGTGCCAGCAGCTCAGACCCAGGAGCGCTCTACGAGCAGTACTTC. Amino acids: CASSSDPGALYEQYF.

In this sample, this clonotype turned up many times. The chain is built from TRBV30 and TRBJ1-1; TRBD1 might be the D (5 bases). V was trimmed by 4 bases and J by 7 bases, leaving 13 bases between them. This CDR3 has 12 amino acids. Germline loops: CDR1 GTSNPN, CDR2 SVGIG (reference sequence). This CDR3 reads CAWNAGPVEAFF. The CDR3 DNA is TGTGCCTGGAATGCAGGGCCCGTTGAAGCTTTCTTT.

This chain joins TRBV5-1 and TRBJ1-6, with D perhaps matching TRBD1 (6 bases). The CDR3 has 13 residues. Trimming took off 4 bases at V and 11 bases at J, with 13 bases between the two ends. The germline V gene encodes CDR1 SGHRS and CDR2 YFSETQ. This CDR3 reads CASSVNRDPPLHF. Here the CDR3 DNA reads TGCGCCAGCAGCGTAAACAGGGATCCACCCCTCCACTTT. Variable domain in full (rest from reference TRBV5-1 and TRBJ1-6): KAGVTQTPRYLIKTRGQQVTLSCSPISGHRSVSWYQQTPGQGLQFLFEYFSETQRNKGNFPGRFSGRQFSNSRSEMNVSTLELGDSALYLCASSVNRDPPLHFGNGTRLTVT.

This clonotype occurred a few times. For the CDR3, the DNA is TGTGCCAGCTCACCCCCAAGGACAGAGGGAGTTAACTATGGCTACACCTTC. Amino acid sequence: CASSPPRTEGVNYGYTF. J is TRBJ1-2 and V is TRBV18, with a weak D call TRBD1 (6 bases). The CDR3 spans 17 residues. Per germline, CDR1 KGHSH and CDR2 LQKENI. V was cut by 3 bases and J by 1 base, with 18 bases left in between.

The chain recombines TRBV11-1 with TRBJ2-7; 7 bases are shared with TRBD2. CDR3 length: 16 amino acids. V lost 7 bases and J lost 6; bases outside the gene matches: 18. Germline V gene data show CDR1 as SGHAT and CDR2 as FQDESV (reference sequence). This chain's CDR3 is CASNPFARLADLEQYF. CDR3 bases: TGTGCCAGCAACCCTTTCGCCCGGCTAGCGGACCTCGAGCAGTACTTC. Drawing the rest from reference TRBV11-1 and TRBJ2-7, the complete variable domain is EAEVAQSPRYKITEKSQAVAFWCDPISGHATLYWYRQILGQGPELLVQFQDESVVDDSQLPKDRFSAERLKGVDSTLKIQPAELGDSAMYLCASNPFARLADLEQYFGPGTRLTVT.

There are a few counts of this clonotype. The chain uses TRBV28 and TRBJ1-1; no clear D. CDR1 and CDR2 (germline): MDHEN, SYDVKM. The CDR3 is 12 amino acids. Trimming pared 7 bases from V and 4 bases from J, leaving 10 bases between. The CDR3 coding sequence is TGTGCCAGCACTTGGGCGGGCACTGAAGCTTTCTTT. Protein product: CASTWAGTEAFF.

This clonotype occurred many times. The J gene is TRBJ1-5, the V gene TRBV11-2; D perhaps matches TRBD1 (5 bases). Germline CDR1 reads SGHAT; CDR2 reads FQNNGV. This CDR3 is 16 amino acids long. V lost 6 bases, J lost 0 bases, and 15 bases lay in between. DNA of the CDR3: TGTGCCAGCAGTCGTGCTGGGGACGATAGCAATCAGCCCCAGCATTTT. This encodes CASSRAGDDSNQPQHF.

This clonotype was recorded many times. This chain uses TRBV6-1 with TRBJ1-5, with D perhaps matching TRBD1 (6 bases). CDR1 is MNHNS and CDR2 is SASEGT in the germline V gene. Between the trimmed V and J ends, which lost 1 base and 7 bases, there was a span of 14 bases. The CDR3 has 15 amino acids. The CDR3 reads CASSEGGGGAQPQHF. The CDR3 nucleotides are TGTGCCAGCAGTGAAGGGGGAGGGGGAGCGCAGCCCCAGCATTTT.

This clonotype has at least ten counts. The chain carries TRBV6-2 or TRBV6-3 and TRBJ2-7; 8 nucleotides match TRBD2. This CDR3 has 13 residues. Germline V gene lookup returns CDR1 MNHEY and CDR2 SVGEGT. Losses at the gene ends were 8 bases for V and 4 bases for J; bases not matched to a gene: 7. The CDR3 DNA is TGTGCCAGCCTCCTTAGCGGGACTTACGAGCAGTACTTC. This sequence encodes CASLLSGTYEQYF.